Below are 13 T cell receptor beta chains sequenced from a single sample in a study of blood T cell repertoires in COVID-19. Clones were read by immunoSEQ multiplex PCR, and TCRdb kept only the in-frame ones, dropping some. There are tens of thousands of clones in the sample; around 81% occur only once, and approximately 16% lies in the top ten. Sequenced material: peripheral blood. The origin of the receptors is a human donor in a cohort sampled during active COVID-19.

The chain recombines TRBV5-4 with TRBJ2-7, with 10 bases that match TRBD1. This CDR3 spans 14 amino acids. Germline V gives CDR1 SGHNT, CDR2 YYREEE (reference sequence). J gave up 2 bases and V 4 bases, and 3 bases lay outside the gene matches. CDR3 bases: TGTGCCAGCAGCCAGGGACAGGGGCCCTACGAGCAGTACTTC. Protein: CASSQGQGPYEQYF.

CDR3 DNA sequence: TGTGCCAGCAGATCGACAGGGGACTACGAGCAGTACTTC. Residues: CASRSTGDYEQYF. The chain links TRBV6-5 to TRBJ2-7; TRBD1 agrees at 8 bases. This CDR3 spans 13 amino acids. J gave up 3 bases and V 6 bases, and 4 bases lay outside the gene matches. Germline values: CDR1 MNHEY, CDR2 SVGAGI.

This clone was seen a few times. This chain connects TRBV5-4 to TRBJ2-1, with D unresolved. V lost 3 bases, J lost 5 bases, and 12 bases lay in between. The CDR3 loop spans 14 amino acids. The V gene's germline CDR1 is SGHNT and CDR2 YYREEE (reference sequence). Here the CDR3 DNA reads TGTGCCAGCAGCTCAATTATAGTCCACAATGAGCAGTTCTTC. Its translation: CASSSIIVHNEQFF.

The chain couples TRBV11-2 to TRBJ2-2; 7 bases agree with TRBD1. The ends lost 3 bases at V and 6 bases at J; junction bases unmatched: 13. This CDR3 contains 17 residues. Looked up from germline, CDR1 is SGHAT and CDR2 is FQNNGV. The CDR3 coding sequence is TGTGCCAGCAGCTTGACGGGGATGACAGGGAGCCCCGGGGAGCTGTTTTTT. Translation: CASSLTGMTGSPGELFF. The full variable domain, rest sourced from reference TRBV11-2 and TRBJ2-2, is EAGVAQSPRYKIIEKRQSVAFWCNPISGHATLYWYQQILGQGPKLLIQFQNNGVVDDSQLPKDRFSAERLKGVDSTLKIQPAKLEDSAVYLCASSLTGMTGSPGELFFGEGSRLTVL.

CDR3 sequence (DNA): TGTGCCTGGAGCTGGGGACAGGGAACCGGGGAGCTGTTTTTT. Translation gives CAWSWGQGTGELFF. The rearrangement uses TRBV30 and TRBJ2-2; 9 bases align to TRBD1. Germline V gene lookup returns CDR1 GTSNPN and CDR2 SVGIG (reference sequence). Losses at the gene ends were 3 bases for V and 5 bases for J; bases not matched to a gene: 4. The CDR3 loop spans 14 amino acids. Looking up the rest from reference TRBV30 and TRBJ2-2 gives the full variable domain: SQTIHQWPATLVQPVGSPLSLECTVEGTSNPNLYWYRQAAGRGLQLLFYSVGIGQISSEVPQNLSASRPQDRQFILSSKKLLLSDSGFYLCAWSWGQGTGELFFGEGSRLTVL.

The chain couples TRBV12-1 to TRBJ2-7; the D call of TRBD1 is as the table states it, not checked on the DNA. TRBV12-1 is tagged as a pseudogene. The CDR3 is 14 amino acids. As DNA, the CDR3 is TGTGCCAGCAGCCGACCGACAGGGGAGGACGAGCAGTACGTC. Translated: CASSRPTGEDEQYV.

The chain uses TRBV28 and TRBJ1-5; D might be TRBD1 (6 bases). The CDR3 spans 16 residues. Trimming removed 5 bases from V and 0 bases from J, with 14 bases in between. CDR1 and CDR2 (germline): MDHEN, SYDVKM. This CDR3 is CASSPRDTNSNQPQHF. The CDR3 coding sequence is TGTGCCAGCAGTCCCCGGGACACGAATAGCAATCAGCCCCAGCATTTT.

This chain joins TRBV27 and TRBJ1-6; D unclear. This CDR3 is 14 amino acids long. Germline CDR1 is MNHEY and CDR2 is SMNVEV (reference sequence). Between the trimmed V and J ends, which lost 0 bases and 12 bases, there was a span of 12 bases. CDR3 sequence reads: CASSLSAIRGPLHF. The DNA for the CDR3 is TGTGCCAGCAGTTTATCGGCAATTAGAGGACCCCTCCACTTT.

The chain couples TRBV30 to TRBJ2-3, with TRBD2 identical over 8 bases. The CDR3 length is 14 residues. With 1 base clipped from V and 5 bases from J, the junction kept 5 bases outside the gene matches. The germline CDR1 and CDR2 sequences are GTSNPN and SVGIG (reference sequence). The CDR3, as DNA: TGTGCCTGGAGTGCAACGGGAGGGGGAGATACGCAGTATTTT. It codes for CAWSATGGGDTQYF.

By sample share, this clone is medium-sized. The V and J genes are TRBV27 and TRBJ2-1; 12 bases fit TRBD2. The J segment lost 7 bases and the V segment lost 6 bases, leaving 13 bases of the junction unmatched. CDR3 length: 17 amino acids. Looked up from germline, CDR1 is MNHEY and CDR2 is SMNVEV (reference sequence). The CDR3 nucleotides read TGTGCCAGCAGGGCCACACTACTAGCGGGAGGATTGAATGAGCAGTTCTTC. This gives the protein CASRATLLAGGLNEQFF.

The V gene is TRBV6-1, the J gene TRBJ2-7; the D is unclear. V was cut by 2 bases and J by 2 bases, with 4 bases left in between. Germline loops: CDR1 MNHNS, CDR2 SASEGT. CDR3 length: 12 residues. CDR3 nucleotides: TGTGCCAGCAGTGAATTCGCCTACGAGCAGTACGTC. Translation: CASSEFAYEQYV.

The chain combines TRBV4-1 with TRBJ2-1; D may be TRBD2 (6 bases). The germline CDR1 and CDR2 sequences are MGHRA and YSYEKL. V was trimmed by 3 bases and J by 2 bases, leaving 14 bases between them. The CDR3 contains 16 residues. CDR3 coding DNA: TGCGCCAGCAGCCAGTCCCCTAGCGAGGCCTACAATGAGCAGTTCTTC. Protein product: CASSQSPSEAYNEQFF.

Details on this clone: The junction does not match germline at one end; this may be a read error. The CDR3 reads CAMALGQGRTVTQYF. In DNA form, the CDR3 reads TGTGCCATGGCCCTAGGACAGGGCCGTACAGTTACGCAGTATTTT. The rearrangement joins TRBV6-6 to TRBJ2-3, with 8 positions matching TRBD1. This CDR3 is 15 amino acids long. CDR1 MNHNY and CDR2 SVGAGI come from the germline V gene (reference sequence).